This T cell receptor (beta chain) was identified during a study of OX40 agonist ivuxolimab in advanced cancers. The data were produced by immunoSEQ multiplex PCR, yet TCRdb's version contains in-frame clones alone and is incomplete. The sample holds some 91,000 clones; around 87% are singletons and the top ten take about 4.7%. Germline V gene sequence: CDR1 LNHNV, CDR2 YYDKDF (reference sequence). Trimming shortened V by 5 bases and J by 6 bases, and 19 bases separated the two germline ends. The CDR3 contains 16 residues. V and J are TRBV15 and TRBJ2-2; tentative D call: TRBD2 (6 bases). The source of this sequence is an adult with an advanced solid tumor such as melanoma, head and neck, liver or kidney cancer. Source: CD4+ or CD8+ T cells sorted from blood, taken in a trial of the OX40 agonist ivuxolimab. Written as DNA, the CDR3 is TGTGCCACCAGCCGAGGGGACTCCCGGCAGGCCGGGGAGCTGTTTTTT. Residues: CATSRGDSRQAGELFF.